This TCR beta chain is from a study of response to subunit inactivated influenza vaccine listed by TCRdb under 2018. Turning to the overall study: To follow how T cells responded to a trivalent subunit inactivated influenza vaccine, the researchers relied on deep quantitative profiling of the T cell receptor repertoire.

Comment on this clonotype: The antigen it binds to is not known. Per-nucleotide qualities are absent, and no much larger clonotype sits a single base away.

The library was prepared using RT-PCR. These reads were obtained on an Illumina HiSeq 2500. Clones were called with MiXCR by TCRdb after fastp trimmed the public reads at Q25, and only in-frame beta chains were retained. Rows are combined by CDR3 protein, so each entry shows the most common genes and DNA. Across this sample there are 450,000 to 600,000 distinct CDR3 sequences, with 16% seen only once. The ten largest clones take up roughly 3.1% of the sample. The paper as a whole reports these results and caveats: The authors proposed that each seasonal influenza vaccination may bring in only a limited number of new T cells.

CDR3 length: 17 amino acids, cysteine to phenylalanine. The sequence is cut down to CDR3 DNA, 51 bases in frame from base 1. The V and J ends are trimmed by 4 bases and 6 bases, leaving 22 bases between them. Based on the germline V gene, the CDR1 and CDR2 sequences are SGHDT and YYEEEE. The sequencing used CD4+ T cells sorted from PBMCs, collected roughly 24 months after vaccination. Recombination connected TRBV5-6 to TRBJ2-2, with no reliable assignment of the D segment. The sequence was obtained from a man between 45 and 75 years old who received an inactivated influenza vaccine. Donor details come from another sample of the same person, matched by shared clones. The CDR3 loop reads CASSPMGLPAMSGELFF. The nucleotide sequence is given as TGTGCCAGCAGCCCAATGGGATTGCCCGCGATGTCCGGGGAGCTGTTTTTT.